A single sample is the source of the 25 T cell receptor beta chains below, sequenced in a study of Graves' ophthalmopathy and Graves' hyperthyroidism (dated by TCRdb to between 2017 and 2018). TCRdb names Illumina HiSeq 2000 as the instrument used. For repertoire sequencing, the TCR beta CDR3 regions were amplified from RNA transcripts. The first round was an RT-PCR using HTBI primers with the Qiagen OneStep RT-PCR kit, and this first round was followed by a second-round multiplex PCR, then size selection and purification. Using fastp trimming at Q25 and MiXCR clonotype assembly, TCRdb reanalyzed the public sequencing data and kept in-frame beta chains. Entries are consolidated by CDR3 protein sequence, retaining the most common genes and DNA. Across this sample there are around 590,000 distinct CDR3 sequences, with about two fifths seen only once. The ten biggest clones cover about 4.1% of the sample.

Source material: peripheral blood or thyroid tissue (not recorded which). The receptors originated from an adult man with Graves' hyperthyroidism.

This clonotype was seen once. V is TRBV29-1 and J is TRBJ2-5; 15 positions match TRBD2. The V and J ends lost 6 bases and 5 bases, in that order; junction bases with no gene match: 7. From germline, CDR1 is SQVTM and CDR2 ANQGSEA. This CDR3 is 15 amino acids long. The CDR3 loop reads CSVLGLAGGRETQYF. CDR3 DNA sequence: TGCAGCGTATTGGGACTAGCGGGAGGAAGGGAGACCCAGTACTTC. Full variable domain (missing parts from reference TRBV29-1 and TRBJ2-5): SAVISQKPSRDICQRGTSLTIQCQVDSQVTMMFWYRQQPGQSLTLIATANQGSEATYESGFVIDKFPISRPNLTFSTLTVSNMSPEDSSIYLCSVLGLAGGRETQYFGPGTRLLVL.

CDR3 region: CASSGEDSAREKLFF. CDR3 DNA: TGTGCCAGCAGCGGAGAGGACAGCGCCCGAGAAAAACTGTTTTTT. V is TRBV7-9 and J is TRBJ1-4; possible D gene TRBD1, 6 bases. Germline CDR1 is SEHNR and CDR2 is FQNEAQ (reference sequence). Trimming stripped 5 bases from V and 8 bases from J, with 18 bases between. This CDR3 comprises 15 residues.

At least ten counts were recorded for this clonotype. This chain joins TRBV5-1 and TRBJ1-1; no reliable D call. The CDR3 spans 13 residues. The V end lost 5 bases, the J end lost 0 bases, and 8 bases lay between the germline ends. Germline lookup yields CDR1 SGHRS and CDR2 YFSETQ. The CDR3 DNA is TGCGCCAGCAGTGCAGTTCTGAACACTGAAGCTTTCTTT. This translates into CASSAVLNTEAFF.

This clonotype was recorded many times. This chain joins TRBV15 and TRBJ1-1, with D hard to call. Germline CDR1 reads LNHNV; CDR2 reads YYDKDF (reference sequence). This CDR3 is 16 amino acids long. Trimming stripped 0 bases from V and 2 bases from J, with 13 bases between. The CDR3 loop reads CATSREPLNTNTEAFF. The CDR3 nucleotides are TGTGCCACCAGCAGAGAACCCCTTAACACAAACACTGAAGCTTTCTTT.

Notes on this clonotype: An end of the junction does not agree with germline; a read error may underlie this. The chain couples TRBV7-9 to TRBJ2-2; 9 nucleotides line up with TRBD2. This CDR3 region has 17 residues. Germline V gene data show CDR1 as SEHNR and CDR2 as FQNEAQ (reference sequence). CDR3 DNA sequence: TGCGCCAGCAGCCAAGACCTGCGGGGGGGGATCACCGGGGAGCTGTTTTTT. Translating gives CASSQDLRGGITGELFF. The full variable domain, its missing parts supplied by reference TRBV7-9 and TRBJ2-2, is DTGVSQNPRHKITKRGQNVTFRCDPISEHNRLYWYRQTLGQGPEFLTYFQNEAQLEKSRLLSDRFSAERPKGSFSTLEIQRTEQGDSAMYLCASSQDLRGGITGELFFGEGSRLTVL.

Ten or more counts support this clonotype. The CDR3 reads CASSRRPSYEQYF. The DNA for the CDR3 is TGTGCCAGTTCTCGGCGACCGAGCTACGAGCAGTACTTC. This chain joins TRBV19 and TRBJ2-7; D is unresolved. Germline V gives CDR1 LNHDA, CDR2 SQIVND (reference sequence). Trimming removed 8 bases from V and 3 bases from J, with 14 bases in between. This CDR3 has 13 residues. The variable domain in full, with the rest retrieved from reference TRBV19 and TRBJ2-7, is DGGITQSPKYLFRKEGQNVTLSCEQNLNHDAMYWYRQDPGQGLRLIYYSQIVNDFQKGDIAEGYSVSREKKESFPLTVTSAQKNPTAFYLCASSRRPSYEQYFGPGTRLTVT.

This clonotype has a count of ten or more. The V and J genes are TRBV7-4 and TRBJ1-2; D is possibly TRBD1 (5 bases). Trimming took off 5 bases at V and 3 bases at J, with 7 bases between the two ends. The CDR3 runs 12 residues. Germline lookup yields CDR1 SGHVT and CDR2 SQSDAQ. The CDR3 region is CASSPTDYGYTF. The CDR3, as DNA: TGTGCCAGCAGCCCGACAGACTATGGCTACACCTTC.

This clonotype was found many times. V usage is TRBV7-6 and J usage is TRBJ1-2; no reliable D call. Per germline, CDR1 SGHVS and CDR2 FNYEAQ. Trimming took 5 bases from V and 2 from J, leaving 15 bases between them. CDR3 length equals 15 residues. DNA for the CDR3: TGTGCCAGCAGCACCCGAGGAGGGAGGAACTATGGCTACACCTTC. Its protein product is CASSTRGGRNYGYTF.

The rearrangement links TRBV7-9 to TRBJ2-3; D ambiguous. V was clipped by 1 base and J by 4 bases, with 9 bases between them. The CDR3 extends over 14 amino acids. CDR1 is SEHNR, CDR2 FQNEAQ, per germline (reference sequence). As DNA, the CDR3 is TGTGCCAGCAGCTTAGTGGTAGCAGCAGATACGCAGTATTTT. Translating it yields CASSLVVAADTQYF.

The chain uses TRBV7-8 and TRBJ1-3, with TRBD1 as a possible D gene (5 bases). The CDR3 runs 16 residues. Per germline, CDR1 SGHVS and CDR2 FQNEAQ. The ends were cut back, 5 bases at V and 4 bases at J, with 18 bases in the middle. The CDR3, as DNA: TGTGCCAGCAGCCTCCGCAGCCCGGGGCTCGGAAACACCATATATTTT. This sequence encodes CASSLRSPGLGNTIYF.

This clonotype was recorded a few times. The CDR3, as DNA: TGCAGCGTTGCCAGGGCGAACACCGGGGAGCTGTTTTTT. Translating gives CSVARANTGELFF. V usage is TRBV29-1 and J usage is TRBJ2-2; possibly TRBD1 for D (5 bases). Between the trimmed V and J ends, which lost 4 bases and 0 bases, there was a span of 6 bases. CDR1 SQVTM and CDR2 ANQGSEA come from the germline V gene. This CDR3 spans 13 amino acids.

The chain joins TRBV29-1 to TRBJ1-1; possible D gene TRBD1, 5 bases. CDR1 is SQVTM and CDR2 is ANQGSEA in the germline V gene. There are 12 residues in the CDR3. V was trimmed by 6 bases and J by 1 base, leaving 9 bases between them. CDR3 DNA sequence: TGCAGCGTCCGGCAGGGGAACACTGAAGCTTTCTTT. Protein sequence: CSVRQGNTEAFF.

This clonotype was seen a handful of times. This chain uses TRBV28 with TRBJ2-7, with 8 bases lining up with TRBD1. The CDR3 has 15 residues. V lost 5 bases and J lost 5; bases outside the gene matches: 11. Germline-derived CDR1 and CDR2 are MDHEN and SYDVKM. CDR3 amino acids: CASSIPGGSYHEQYF. As DNA, the CDR3 is TGTGCCAGCAGTATCCCAGGGGGCAGTTACCACGAGCAGTACTTC.

As regards this clonotype: No conserved phenylalanine or tryptophan ends this CDR3, so it is likely a read error. It is unclear where the CDR3 begins or ends on the DNA, so no DNA is shown, and the CDR3 is as TCRdb lists it. V is TRBV7-8 and J is TRBJ1-2. Per germline, CDR1 SGHVS and CDR2 FQNEAQ. The CDR3 is 8 residues long, counting both termini. CDR3 in amino acids: CASSFQLQ.

This clonotype was observed a few times. The rearrangement links TRBV5-6 to TRBJ1-3; no reliable D call. The CDR3 consists of 18 residues. V was cut by 0 bases and J by 0 bases, with 16 bases left in between. In germline, CDR1 is SGHDT, CDR2 YYEEEE. CDR3 nucleotide sequence: TGTGCCAGCAGCTTGGGGGCAGAGGATCTCTTCTCTGGAAACACCATATATTTT. Its protein product is CASSLGAEDLFSGNTIYF.

Comment on this clonotype: One base away lies a much larger clone, so this may be a sequencing read error. The rearrangement joins TRBV12-3 or TRBV12-4 to TRBJ1-2; D ambiguous. The CDR3 loop spans 16 amino acids. Trimming left V 2 bases short and J 12 bases short, with 25 bases between. CDR3 nucleotides: TGTGCCAGCAGTTTATTCCAGGAGGCCCGGTCGGTAGGGAACACCTTC. This gives the protein CASSLFQEARSVGNTF.

Only a few counts were recorded for this clonotype. The V call is TRBV7-2, the J call TRBJ1-2; D may be TRBD1 (6 bases). The germline CDR1 and CDR2 sequences are SGHTA and FQGNSA. Trimming shortened V by 3 bases and J by 12 bases, and 14 bases separated the two germline ends. The CDR3 loop spans 12 amino acids. This CDR3 reads CASSLGATGNTF. For the CDR3, the DNA is TGTGCCAGCAGCTTGGGGGCAACTGGAAACACCTTC. Full variable domain (rest looked up from reference TRBV7-2 and TRBJ1-2): GAGVSQSPSNKVTEKGKDVELRCDPISGHTALYWYRQSLGQGLEFLIYFQGNSAPDKSGLPSDRFSAERTGGSVSTLTIQRTQQEDSAVYLCASSLGATGNTFGSGTRLTVV.

The V and J genes are TRBV5-4 and TRBJ2-5; no definite D call. This CDR3 is 16 amino acids long. Germline V gives CDR1 SGHNT, CDR2 YYREEE (reference sequence). Trimming shortened V by 0 bases and J by 3 bases, and 15 bases separated the two germline ends. For the CDR3, the DNA is TGTGCCAGCAGCTTGGCCGGTCTCCTTACCAAAGAGACCCAGTACTTC. This codes for CASSLAGLLTKETQYF.

This clonotype came up a few times. The chain recombines TRBV29-1 with TRBJ1-1; 10 bases are shared with TRBD1. Trimming cost V 3 bases and J 4 bases; bases outside gene matches: 2. Germline CDR1 SQVTM, CDR2 ANQGSEA. There are 13 residues in the CDR3. The CDR3 coding sequence is TGCAGCGTTGACAGGGACAGGGGCACTGAAGCTTTCTTT. Translating gives CSVDRDRGTEAFF.

This clonotype was seen more than once but under ten times. The chain joins TRBV7-9 to TRBJ2-1, with 9 positions matching TRBD1. Trimming removed 2 bases from V and 9 bases from J; junction bases left unmatched: 8. Germline assignment: CDR1 SEHNR and CDR2 FQNEAQ (reference sequence). CDR3 length: 15 amino acids. Written as DNA, the CDR3 is TGTGCCAGCAGCTTATATGGGACAGGGCGGGGTGAGCAGTTCTTC. Translating gives CASSLYGTGRGEQFF.

This clonotype occurred a few times. The chain combines TRBV10-2 with TRBJ2-7; D is possibly TRBD2 (7 bases). This CDR3 has 15 amino acids. Looked up from germline, CDR1 is WSHSY and CDR2 is SAAADI. Deletions cut 0 bases from V and 5 bases from J, with 14 bases between. CDR3 region: CASSESGGGGDEQYF. Written as DNA, the CDR3 is TGCGCCAGCAGTGAGTCCGGAGGGGGAGGGGACGAGCAGTACTTC.

This clonotype was observed at least ten times. This sequence joins TRBV12-3 or TRBV12-4 and TRBJ2-7, with a weak D call TRBD1 (5 bases). Trimming cost V 6 bases and J 0 bases, with 9 bases left between them. The CDR3 has 13 amino acids. Here the CDR3 reads CASRVTVSYEQYF. Written as DNA, the CDR3 is TGTGCCAGCAGAGTGACAGTCTCCTACGAGCAGTACTTC.

This clonotype was recorded many times. The chain links TRBV20-1 to TRBJ2-2; D is unresolved. Germline CDR1 DFQATT, CDR2 SNEGSKA (reference sequence). This CDR3 is 14 amino acids long. V lost 0 bases and J lost 6, with 11 bases in between. The CDR3: CSARDTTRPGELFF. CDR3 bases: TGCAGTGCTAGAGACACTACACGTCCCGGGGAGCTGTTTTTT.

This clonotype has at least ten counts. The CDR3, as DNA: TGTGCCAGCAGCCAAGTTGACGGACAGGGTGGACAGCCCCAGCATTTT. Protein: CASSQVDGQGGQPQHF. This rearrangement joins TRBV14 to TRBJ1-5; 8 bases fit TRBD1. Germline CDR1 is SGHDN and CDR2 is FVKESK. The CDR3 loop spans 16 amino acids. V dropped 1 base and J dropped 7; count of bases not matched to a gene: 9.

This sequence joins TRBV12-3 or TRBV12-4 and TRBJ1-2; D is possibly TRBD1 (6 bases). Trimming took off 6 bases at V and 4 bases at J, with 18 bases between the two ends. The CDR3 runs to 15 residues. As DNA, the CDR3 is TGTGCCAGCAGGCCCCGAGGGGGGGCGATCTATGGCTACACCTTC. Protein: CASRPRGGAIYGYTF.